The present TCR beta chain was sequenced within a study of T-cell reconstitution after alpha-beta-depleted transplantation in children. This clonotype occurred many times. The TCRbeta library incorporated unique molecular identifiers. One entry per CDR3 protein, called by TCRdb with MiXCR from the PCR reads. This sample carries hundreds of thousands of distinct CDR3 sequences, approximately 16% of them seen once, and the ten largest clones take under 1.2%. The CDR3 consists of 14 residues. CDR1 and CDR2 (germline): SQVTM, ANQGSEA. Between the trimmed V and J ends, which lost 0 bases and 5 bases, there was a span of 13 bases.

The J gene is TRBJ1-1, the V gene TRBV29-1; D is possibly TRBD1 (6 bases). The input for sequencing was PBMCs from the stem cell graft donor, taken from the stem cell graft. The clonotype was recovered from a human donor who donated a stem cell graft to a child with acute myeloid leukemia. As DNA, the CDR3 is TGCAGCGTTGAAGAATTTCCAGGGGAAACTGAAGCTTTCTTT. It specifies CSVEEFPGETEAFF. Drawing the rest from reference TRBV29-1 and TRBJ1-1, the complete variable domain is SAVISQKPSRDICQRGTSLTIQCQVDSQVTMMFWYRQQPGQSLTLIATANQGSEATYESGFVIDKFPISRPNLTFSTLTVSNMSPEDSSIYLCSVEEFPGETEAFFGQGTRLTVV.